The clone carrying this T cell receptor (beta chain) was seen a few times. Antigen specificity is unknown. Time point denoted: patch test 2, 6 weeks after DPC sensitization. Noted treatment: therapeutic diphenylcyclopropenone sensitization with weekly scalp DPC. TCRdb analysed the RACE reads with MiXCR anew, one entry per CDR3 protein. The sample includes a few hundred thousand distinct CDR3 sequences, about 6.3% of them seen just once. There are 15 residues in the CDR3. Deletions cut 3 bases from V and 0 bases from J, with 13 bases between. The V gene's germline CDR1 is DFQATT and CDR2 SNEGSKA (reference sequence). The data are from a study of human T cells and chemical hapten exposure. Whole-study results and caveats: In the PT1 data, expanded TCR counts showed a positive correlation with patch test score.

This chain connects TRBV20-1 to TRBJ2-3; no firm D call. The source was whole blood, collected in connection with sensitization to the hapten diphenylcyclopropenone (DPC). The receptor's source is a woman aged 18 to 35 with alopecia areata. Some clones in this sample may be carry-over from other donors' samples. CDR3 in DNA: TGCAGTGCTAGTGTCCCCACCGCTAGCACAGATACGCAGTATTTT. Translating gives CSASVPTASTDTQYF.